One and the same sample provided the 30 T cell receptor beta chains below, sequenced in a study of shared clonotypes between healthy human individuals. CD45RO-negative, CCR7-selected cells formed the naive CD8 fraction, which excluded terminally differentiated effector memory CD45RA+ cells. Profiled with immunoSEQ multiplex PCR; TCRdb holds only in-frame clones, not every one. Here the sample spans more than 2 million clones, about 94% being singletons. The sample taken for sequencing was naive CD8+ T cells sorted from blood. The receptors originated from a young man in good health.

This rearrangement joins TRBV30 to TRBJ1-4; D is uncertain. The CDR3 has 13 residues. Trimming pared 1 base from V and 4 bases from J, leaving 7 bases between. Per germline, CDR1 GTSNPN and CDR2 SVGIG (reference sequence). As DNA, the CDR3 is TGTGCCTGGAGTGAAGCCAGTAATGAAAAACTGTTTTTT. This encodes CAWSEASNEKLFF.

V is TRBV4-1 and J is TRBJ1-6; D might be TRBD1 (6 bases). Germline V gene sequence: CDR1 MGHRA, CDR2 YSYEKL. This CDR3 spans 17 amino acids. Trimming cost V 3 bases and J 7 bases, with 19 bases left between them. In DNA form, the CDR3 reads TGCGCCAGCAGCCAGTTCGCCGGGACACTATCCAATTCACCCCTCCACTTT. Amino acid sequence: CASSQFAGTLSNSPLHF.

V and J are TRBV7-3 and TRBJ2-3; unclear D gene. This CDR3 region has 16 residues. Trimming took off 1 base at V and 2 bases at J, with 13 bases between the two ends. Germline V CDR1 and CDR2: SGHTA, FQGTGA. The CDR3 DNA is TGTGCCAGCAGCTTAATGGCCGCCGGCTTCACAGATACGCAGTATTTT. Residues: CASSLMAAGFTDTQYF.

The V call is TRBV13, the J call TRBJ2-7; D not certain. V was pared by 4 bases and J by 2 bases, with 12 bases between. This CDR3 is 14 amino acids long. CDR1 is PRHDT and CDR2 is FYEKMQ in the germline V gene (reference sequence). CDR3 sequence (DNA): TGTGCCAGCAGCTCCGGAGTAGACGCCTACGAGCAGTACTTC. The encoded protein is CASSSGVDAYEQYF. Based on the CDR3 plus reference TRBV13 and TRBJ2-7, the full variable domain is AAGVIQSPRHLIKEKRETATLKCYPIPRHDTVYWYQQGPGQDPQFLISFYEKMQSDKGSIPDRFSAQQFSDYHSELNMSSLELGDSALYFCASSSGVDAYEQYFGPGTRLTVT.

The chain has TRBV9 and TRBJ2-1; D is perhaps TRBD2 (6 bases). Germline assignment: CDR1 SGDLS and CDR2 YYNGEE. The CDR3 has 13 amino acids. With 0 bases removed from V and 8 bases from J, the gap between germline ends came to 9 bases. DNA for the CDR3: TGTGCCAGCAGCGTAGCGGGAGAGGATGAGCAGTTCTTC. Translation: CASSVAGEDEQFF.

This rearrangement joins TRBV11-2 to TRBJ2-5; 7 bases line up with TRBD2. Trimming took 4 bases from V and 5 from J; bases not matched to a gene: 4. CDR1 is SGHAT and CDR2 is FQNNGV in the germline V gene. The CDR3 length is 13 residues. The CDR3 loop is CASSYGGVETQYF. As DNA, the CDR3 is TGTGCCAGCAGCTATGGGGGGGTGGAGACCCAGTACTTC.

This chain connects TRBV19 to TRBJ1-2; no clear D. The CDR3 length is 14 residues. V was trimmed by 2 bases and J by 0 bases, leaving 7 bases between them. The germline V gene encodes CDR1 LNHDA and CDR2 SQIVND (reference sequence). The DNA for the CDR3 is TGTGCCAGTAGTATATTCGGACCTAACTATGGCTACACCTTC. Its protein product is CASSIFGPNYGYTF.

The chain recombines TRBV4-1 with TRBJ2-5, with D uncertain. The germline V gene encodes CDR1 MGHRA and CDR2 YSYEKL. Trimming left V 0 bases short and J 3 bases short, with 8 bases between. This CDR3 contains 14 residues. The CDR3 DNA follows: TGCGCCAGCAGCCAAGACCCGGCCAAAGAGACCCAGTACTTC. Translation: CASSQDPAKETQYF.

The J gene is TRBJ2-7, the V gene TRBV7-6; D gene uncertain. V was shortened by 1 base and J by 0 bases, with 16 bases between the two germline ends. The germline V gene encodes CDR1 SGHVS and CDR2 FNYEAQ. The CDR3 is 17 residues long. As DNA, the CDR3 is TGTGCCAGCAGCTTAGGCCCTGGACCGGATAACTCCTACGAGCAGTACTTC. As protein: CASSLGPGPDNSYEQYF. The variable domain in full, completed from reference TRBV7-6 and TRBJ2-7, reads GAGVSQSPRYKVTKRGQDVALRCDPISGHVSLYWYRQALGQGPEFLTYFNYEAQQDKSGLPNDRFSAERPEGSISTLTIQRTEQRDSAMYRCASSLGPGPDNSYEQYFGPGTRLTVT.

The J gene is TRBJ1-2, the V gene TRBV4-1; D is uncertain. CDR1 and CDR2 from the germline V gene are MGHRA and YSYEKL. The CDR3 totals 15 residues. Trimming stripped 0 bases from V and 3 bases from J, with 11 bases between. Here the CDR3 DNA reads TGCGCCAGCAGCCAAGATCCGCTCCCCCACTATGGCTACACCTTC. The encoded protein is CASSQDPLPHYGYTF.

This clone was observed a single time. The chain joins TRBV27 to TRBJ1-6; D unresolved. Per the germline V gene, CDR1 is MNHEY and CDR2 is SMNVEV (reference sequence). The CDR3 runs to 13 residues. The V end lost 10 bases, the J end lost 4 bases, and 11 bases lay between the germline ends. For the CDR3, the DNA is TGTGCCACTAAACTTACATATAATTCACCCCTCCACTTT. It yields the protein CATKLTYNSPLHF.

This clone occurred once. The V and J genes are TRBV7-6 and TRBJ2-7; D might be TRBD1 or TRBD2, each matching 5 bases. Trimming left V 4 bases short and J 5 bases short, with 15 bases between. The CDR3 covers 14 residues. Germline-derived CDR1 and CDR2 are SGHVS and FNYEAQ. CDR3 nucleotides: TGTGCCAGCAGCTCCCGGGACGGTTGGGACGAGCAGTACTTC. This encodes CASSSRDGWDEQYF.

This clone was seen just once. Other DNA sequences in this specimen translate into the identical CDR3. The CDR3 here is CAWSGVGMLSTEAFF. Written as DNA, the CDR3 is TGTGCCTGGAGTGGCGTCGGTATGTTGAGCACTGAAGCTTTCTTT. The chain joins TRBV30 to TRBJ1-1; D gene ambiguous. The V end was cut by 1 base, the J end by 4 bases, with 16 bases between. The CDR3 totals 15 residues. Per the germline V gene, CDR1 is GTSNPN and CDR2 is SVGIG (reference sequence).

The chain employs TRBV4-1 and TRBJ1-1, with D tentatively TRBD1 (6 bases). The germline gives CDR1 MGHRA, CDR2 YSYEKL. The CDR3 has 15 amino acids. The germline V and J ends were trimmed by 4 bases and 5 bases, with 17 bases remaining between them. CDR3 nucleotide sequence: TGCGCCAGCAGCCCTGCGGACAGTTCAGGGACTGAAGCTTTCTTT. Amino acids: CASSPADSSGTEAFF.

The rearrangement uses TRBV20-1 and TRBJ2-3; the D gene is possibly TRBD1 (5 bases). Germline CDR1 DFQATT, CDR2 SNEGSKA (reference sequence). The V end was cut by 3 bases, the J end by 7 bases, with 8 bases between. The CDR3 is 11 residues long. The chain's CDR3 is CSASAGNTQYF. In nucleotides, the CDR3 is TGCAGTGCTAGTGCAGGGAATACGCAGTATTTT.

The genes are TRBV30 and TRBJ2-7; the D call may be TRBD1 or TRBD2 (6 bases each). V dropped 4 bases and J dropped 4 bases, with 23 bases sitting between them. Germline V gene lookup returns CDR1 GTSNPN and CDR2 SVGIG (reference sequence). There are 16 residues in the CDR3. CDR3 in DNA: TGTGCCTGGATTTTTTGGGGGGACAAGGGATCTTACGAGCAGTACTTC. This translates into CAWIFWGDKGSYEQYF.

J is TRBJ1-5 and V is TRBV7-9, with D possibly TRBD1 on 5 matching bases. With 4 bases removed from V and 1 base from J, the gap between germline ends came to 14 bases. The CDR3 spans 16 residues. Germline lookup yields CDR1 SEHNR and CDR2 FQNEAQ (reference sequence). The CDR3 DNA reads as TGTGCCAGCAGCTCCAGCCAGGGAGTGAGCAATCAGCCCCAGCATTTT. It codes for CASSSSQGVSNQPQHF.

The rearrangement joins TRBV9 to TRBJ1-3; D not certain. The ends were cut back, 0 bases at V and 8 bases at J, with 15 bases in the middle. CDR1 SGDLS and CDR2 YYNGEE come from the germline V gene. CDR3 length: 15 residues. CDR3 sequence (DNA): TGTGCCAGCAGCGTAGGGGCAGGCTTTGGTGACACCATATATTTT. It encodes CASSVGAGFGDTIYF.

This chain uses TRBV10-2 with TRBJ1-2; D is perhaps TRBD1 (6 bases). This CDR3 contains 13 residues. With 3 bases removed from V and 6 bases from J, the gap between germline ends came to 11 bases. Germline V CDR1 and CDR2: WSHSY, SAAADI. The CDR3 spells CASSETGRNGYTF. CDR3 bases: TGCGCCAGCAGTGAAACAGGGAGGAATGGCTACACCTTC.

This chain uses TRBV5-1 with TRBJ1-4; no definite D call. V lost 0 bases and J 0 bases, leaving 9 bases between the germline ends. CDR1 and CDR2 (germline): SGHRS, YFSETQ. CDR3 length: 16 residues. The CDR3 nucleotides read TGCGCCAGCAGCTTGGACATATTTGCAACTAATGAAAAACTGTTTTTT. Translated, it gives CASSLDIFATNEKLFF.

As DNA, the CDR3 is TGTGCCAGCAGTTCCATCTTGGGAGACAGGCGACCCTACGAGCAGTACTTC. Its protein is CASSSILGDRRPYEQYF. The rearrangement links TRBV28 to TRBJ2-7, with TRBD1 as a possible D gene (6 bases). V was pared by 4 bases and J by 2 bases, with 21 bases between. Germline loops: CDR1 MDHEN, CDR2 SYDVKM. CDR3 length: 17 amino acids. The whole variable domain, filled in from reference TRBV28 and TRBJ2-7, reads DVKVTQSSRYLVKRTGEKVFLECVQDMDHENMFWYRQDPGLGLRLIYFSYDVKMKEKGDIPEGYSVSREKKERFSLILESASTNQTSMYLCASSSILGDRRPYEQYFGPGTRLTVT.

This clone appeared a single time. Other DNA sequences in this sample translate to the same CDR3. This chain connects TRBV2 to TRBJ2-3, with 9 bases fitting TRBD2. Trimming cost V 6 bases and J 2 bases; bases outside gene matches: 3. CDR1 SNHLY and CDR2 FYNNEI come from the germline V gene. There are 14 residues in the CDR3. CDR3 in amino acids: CASRAGGFTDTQYF. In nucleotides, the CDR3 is TGTGCCAGCAGAGCGGGGGGCTTCACAGATACGCAGTATTTT.

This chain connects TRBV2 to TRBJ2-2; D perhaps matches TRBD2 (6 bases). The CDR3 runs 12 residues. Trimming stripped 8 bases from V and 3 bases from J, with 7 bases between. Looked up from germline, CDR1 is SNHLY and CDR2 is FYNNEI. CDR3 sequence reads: CASGLYTGELFF. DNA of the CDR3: TGTGCCAGCGGACTATACACCGGGGAGCTGTTTTTT.

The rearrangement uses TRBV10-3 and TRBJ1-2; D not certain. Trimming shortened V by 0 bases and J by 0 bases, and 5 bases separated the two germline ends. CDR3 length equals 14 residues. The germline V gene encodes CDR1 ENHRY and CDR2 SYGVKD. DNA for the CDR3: TGTGCCATCAGTGAGTCGAAGACTAACTATGGCTACACCTTC. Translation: CAISESKTNYGYTF.

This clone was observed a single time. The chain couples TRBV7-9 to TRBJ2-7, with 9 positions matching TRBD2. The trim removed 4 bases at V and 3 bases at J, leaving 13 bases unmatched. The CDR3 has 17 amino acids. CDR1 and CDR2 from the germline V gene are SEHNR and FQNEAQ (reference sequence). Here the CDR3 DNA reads TGTGCCAGCAGCTCCGGATTAGCGGGAGAGGCGGGCTACGAGCAGTACTTC. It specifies CASSSGLAGEAGYEQYF. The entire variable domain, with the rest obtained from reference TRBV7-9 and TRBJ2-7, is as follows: DTGVSQNPRHKITKRGQNVTFRCDPISEHNRLYWYRQTLGQGPEFLTYFQNEAQLEKSRLLSDRFSAERPKGSFSTLEIQRTEQGDSAMYLCASSSGLAGEAGYEQYFGPGTRLTVT.

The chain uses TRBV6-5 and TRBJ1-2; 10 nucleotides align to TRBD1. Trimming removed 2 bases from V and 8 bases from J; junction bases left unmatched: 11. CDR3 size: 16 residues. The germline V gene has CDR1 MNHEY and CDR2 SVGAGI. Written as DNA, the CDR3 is TGTGCCAGCAGTTACGGGACAGGGGTCCCCCTTGGAGGCTACACCTTC. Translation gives CASSYGTGVPLGGYTF.

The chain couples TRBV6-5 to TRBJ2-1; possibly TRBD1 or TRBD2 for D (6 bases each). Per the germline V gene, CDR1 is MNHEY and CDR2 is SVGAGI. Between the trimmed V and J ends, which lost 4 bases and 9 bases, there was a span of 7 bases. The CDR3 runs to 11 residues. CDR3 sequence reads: CASSWGAEQFF. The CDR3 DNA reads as TGTGCCAGCAGTTGGGGGGCTGAGCAGTTCTTC.

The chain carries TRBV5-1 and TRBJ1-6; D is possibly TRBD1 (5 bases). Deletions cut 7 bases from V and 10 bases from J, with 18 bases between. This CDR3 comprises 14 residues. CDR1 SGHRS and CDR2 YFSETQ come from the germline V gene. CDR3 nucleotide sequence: TGCGCCAGCTCAAGGGGACGGAGTCGGTCACCCCTCCACTTT. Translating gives CASSRGRSRSPLHF. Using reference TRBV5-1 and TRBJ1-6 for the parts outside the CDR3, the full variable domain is KAGVTQTPRYLIKTRGQQVTLSCSPISGHRSVSWYQQTPGQGLQFLFEYFSETQRNKGNFPGRFSGRQFSNSRSEMNVSTLELGDSALYLCASSRGRSRSPLHFGNGTRLTVT.

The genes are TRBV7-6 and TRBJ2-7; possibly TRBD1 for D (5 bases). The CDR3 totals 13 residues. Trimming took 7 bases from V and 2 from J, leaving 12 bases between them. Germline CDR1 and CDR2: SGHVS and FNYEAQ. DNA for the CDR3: TGTGCCAGCACGTCCCTAGGGGCCTACGAGCAGTACTTC. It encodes CASTSLGAYEQYF.

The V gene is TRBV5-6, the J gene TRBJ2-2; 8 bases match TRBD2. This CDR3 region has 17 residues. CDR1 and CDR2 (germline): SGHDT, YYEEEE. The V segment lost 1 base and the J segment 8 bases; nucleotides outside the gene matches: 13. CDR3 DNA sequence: TGTGCCAGCAGCTTGTCAGGGATAGCGGGACTTCGAGGGGAGCTGTTTTTT. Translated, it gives CASSLSGIAGLRGELFF.